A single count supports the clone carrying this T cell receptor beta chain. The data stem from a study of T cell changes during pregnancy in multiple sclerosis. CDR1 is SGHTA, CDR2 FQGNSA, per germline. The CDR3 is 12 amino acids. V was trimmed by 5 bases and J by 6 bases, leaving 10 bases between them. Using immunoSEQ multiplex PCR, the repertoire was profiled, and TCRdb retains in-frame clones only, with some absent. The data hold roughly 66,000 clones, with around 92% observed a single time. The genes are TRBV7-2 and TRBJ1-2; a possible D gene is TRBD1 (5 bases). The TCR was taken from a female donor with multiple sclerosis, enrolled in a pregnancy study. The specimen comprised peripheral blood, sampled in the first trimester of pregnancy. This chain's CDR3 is CASSPSRDGYTF. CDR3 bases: TGTGCCAGCAGCCCGAGCAGGGATGGCTACACCTTC.